Included here is one T cell receptor (beta chain) sequence, with context. Its antigen is unidentified. The CDR3 is made up of 13 amino acids. V lost 3 bases and J lost 0, with 6 bases in between. Germline lookup yields CDR1 GTSNPN and CDR2 SVGIG (reference sequence). The entry originates in a study of CD8+CD57+ T cells in acquired aplastic anemia. Study context: Across the sorted CD4+ and CD8+ cells, DNA amounts averaged approximately 3.1 ug. Where healthy donors were concerned, CD4+ cells averaged approximately 9.8 million reads.

Study-wide results and limits: CD8+ Simpson's diversity showed no significant patient-control difference. Shared by patients and controls, 25 to 35 CD8+ CDR3s were abundant in patients.

The template used for profiling TCR beta VDJ and CDR3 was genomic DNA. TCRdb re-called the reads with MiXCR, one entry per CDR3 protein. The table lists 100,000 to 150,000 distinct CDR3 sequences, 48% of them singletons, with around 2.3% in the top ten. The TCR originated in a human donor in good health, serving as a control. The chain links TRBV30 to TRBJ1-5, with D unclear. Sample: sorted CD4+, CD8+, or CD8+CD57+ T cells (not recorded which) from PBMCs. CDR3 in amino acids: CAWRADSNQPQHF. CDR3 nucleotides: TGTGCCTGGAGGGCGGATAGCAATCAGCCCCAGCATTTT.